The rows below give T cell receptor beta chains drawn from one sample of a study of shared clonotypes between healthy human individuals. Produced via immunoSEQ multiplex PCR; TCRdb's table is partial and in-frame only. This sample has under 1 million clones, with roughly 96% found just once. The sample taken for sequencing was naive CD8+ T cells sorted from blood. Receptors were obtained from a man aged 25-45 years in good health. Both conserved end residues are part of each CDR3. A D gene is named only where the DNA matches it firmly. A clone size is listed for some rows: how often the clone was seen (once, few, many), or a class if it is expanded.

j_call clone_size v_call d_call cdr3_aa cdr3_nt
TRBJ2-7 - TRBV6-5 TRBD1 CASSIGQGGEQYF TGTGCCAGCAGTATCGGACAGGGAGGCGAGCAGTACTTC
TRBJ2-5 - TRBV7-9 - CASSIIAEVQETQYF TGTGCCAGCAGCATTATAGCGGAGGTCCAAGAGACCCAGTACTTC
TRBJ2-6 - TRBV5-5 - CASSLEWGRGSGANVLTF TGTGCCAGCAGCTTGGAATGGGGCAGGGGCTCTGGGGCCAACGTCCTGACTTTC
TRBJ2-7 - TRBV19 - CASSYRVSSYEQYF TGTGCCAGTAGCTACCGGGTCTCCTCCTACGAGCAGTACTTC
TRBJ2-7 - TRBV6-1 TRBD2 CASSEGLALSYEQYF TGTGCCAGCAGTGAGGGACTAGCACTTTCCTACGAGCAGTACTTC
TRBJ2-3 - TRBV6-6 - CASSLKSTDTQYF TGTGCCAGCAGCCTCAAAAGCACAGATACGCAGTATTTT
TRBJ1-1 - TRBV5-5 - CASSLEGNTEAFF TGTGCCAGCAGCCTGGAAGGGAACACTGAAGCTTTCTTT
TRBJ2-3 - TRBV5-1 - CASSSYIKRYTDTQYF TGCGCCAGCAGCTCCTACATCAAGCGGTACACAGATACGCAGTATTTT
TRBJ2-7 - TRBV7-2 - CASSLNRGPRYEQYF TGTGCCAGCAGCCTCAACCGGGGGCCGAGATACGAGCAGTACTTC
TRBJ2-5 - TRBV13 - CASSFKDRAETQYF TGTGCCAGCAGCTTCAAAGACAGAGCAGAGACCCAGTACTTC
TRBJ2-6 - TRBV18 - CASSPGRITYSGANVLTF TGTGCCAGCTCACCGGGGAGAATAACCTACTCTGGGGCCAACGTCCTGACTTTC
TRBJ2-1 once TRBV28 TRBD2 CASSLASGGSYNEQFF TGTGCCAGCAGTTTAGCTAGCGGAGGGTCCTACAATGAGCAGTTCTTC
TRBJ2-1 - TRBV9 TRBD2 CASSAMTSGRVLNEQFF TGTGCCAGCAGCGCTATGACTAGCGGGAGGGTTCTGAATGAGCAGTTCTTC
TRBJ2-7 - TRBV7-2 - CASSLPRTTSYEQYF TGTGCCAGCAGCTTACCCCGGACTACCTCCTACGAGCAGTACTTC
TRBJ1-2 - TRBV28 - CASSRGDYGYTF TGTGCCAGCAGCAGGGGCGACTATGGCTACACCTTC
TRBJ2-6 - TRBV29-1 - CSVELTGGQGALSGANVLTF TGCAGCGTTGAACTCACGGGAGGACAGGGTGCACTCTCTGGGGCCAACGTCCTGACTTTC
TRBJ2-3 - TRBV15 TRBD1 CATSRDTRGHADTQYF TGTGCCACCAGCAGAGATACGAGGGGGCATGCAGATACGCAGTATTTT
TRBJ2-1 - TRBV7-3 TRBD2 CASSPLAGDEQFF TGTGCCAGCAGCCCCTTAGCGGGAGATGAGCAGTTCTTC
TRBJ2-7 - TRBV5-1 - CASSLTSSYEQYF TGCGCCAGCAGCCTGACCAGCTCCTACGAGCAGTACTTC
TRBJ1-5 - TRBV19 - CATRRTLDSNQPQHF TGTGCCACCCGTCGGACCTTAGATAGCAATCAGCCCCAGCATTTT
TRBJ2-7 - TRBV4-1 TRBD2 CASSQELAGGEDEQYF TGCGCCAGCAGCCAAGAACTAGCGGGAGGTGAAGACGAGCAGTACTTC
TRBJ2-1 - TRBV13 - CASSLDGIEDNEQFF TGTGCCAGCAGCTTAGACGGGATAGAGGACAATGAGCAGTTCTTC
TRBJ1-1 - TRBV5-1 - CASSAQRNTEAFF TGCGCCAGCAGCGCACAGAGGAACACTGAAGCTTTCTTT
TRBJ2-2 - TRBV5-1 - CASSLEPTGELFF TGCGCCAGCAGCTTGGAGCCAACCGGGGAGCTGTTTTTT
TRBJ1-2 once TRBV5-4 - CAFREGRNYGYTF TGTGCCTTTCGGGAGGGGAGGAACTATGGCTACACCTTC
TRBJ2-3 - TRBV6-5 - CASSYSLPTDTQYF TGTGCCAGCAGTTACTCTCTGCCCACAGATACGCAGTATTTT
TRBJ2-5 - TRBV18 - CASSPPAPKGTQETQYF TGTGCCAGCTCACCACCGGCGCCGAAGGGGACCCAAGAGACCCAGTACTTC
TRBJ2-7 - TRBV5-1 - CASSLTIQGRTYEQYF TGCGCCAGCAGCTTGACGATACAGGGTAGGACCTACGAGCAGTACTTC
TRBJ2-1 - TRBV5-1 TRBD2 CASSPLPLRESHNEQFF TGCGCCAGCAGCCCCCTTCCCTTGCGGGAGAGCCACAATGAGCAGTTCTTC
TRBJ2-3 - TRBV29-1 TRBD2 CSVALGGREDTQYF TGCAGCGTTGCTCTTGGCGGGAGGGAAGATACGCAGTATTTT
TRBJ1-4 - TRBV4-1 - CASSQDPSYNEKLFF TGCGCCAGCAGCCAAGATCCCAGTTATAATGAAAAACTGTTTTTT
TRBJ1-5 - TRBV4-1 TRBD1 CASSTTEGQINQPQHF TGCGCCAGCAGCACCACGGAGGGACAGATAAATCAGCCCCAGCATTTT
TRBJ2-7 - TRBV11-1 TRBD2 CASSLSRGLNYEQYF TGTGCCAGCAGCTTGTCGAGGGGACTAAACTACGAGCAGTACTTC
TRBJ2-1 - TRBV9 TRBD2 CASSPGTSQTNEQFF TGTGCCAGCAGCCCGGGGACTAGCCAAACCAATGAGCAGTTCTTC
TRBJ2-2 - TRBV9 - CASSVRDTGELFF TGTGCCAGCAGCGTGAGGGACACCGGGGAGCTGTTTTTT
TRBJ2-1 - TRBV9 - CASSPEGSQLGNEQFF TGTGCCAGCAGCCCTGAAGGGAGTCAGTTAGGCAATGAGCAGTTCTTC
TRBJ1-2 - TRBV6-5 TRBD1 CASSPTGPAFYGYTF TGTGCCAGCAGTCCGACAGGGCCCGCTTTCTATGGCTACACCTTC
TRBJ2-1 - TRBV7-3 - CASSLTDDYNEQFF TGTGCCAGCAGTCTAACGGACGACTACAATGAGCAGTTCTTC
TRBJ2-2 - TRBV7-9 - CASRARRAVNTGELFF TGTGCCAGCAGAGCCCGCCGAGCCGTCAACACCGGGGAGCTGTTTTTT
TRBJ2-1 - TRBV6-5 TRBD2 CASSYSAGDSYNEQFF TGTGCCAGCAGTTACTCCGCGGGGGACTCCTACAATGAGCAGTTCTTC
TRBJ2-7 - TRBV29-1 - CSATDRLTYEQYF TGCAGCGCTACGGACAGACTTACCTACGAGCAGTACTTC
TRBJ2-7 - TRBV7-9 TRBD1 CASSLTGTGFMEQYF TGTGCCAGCAGCTTAACAGGGACAGGGTTCATGGAGCAGTACTTC
TRBJ1-2 - TRBV29-1 - CSVEDPHSGYTF TGCAGCGTTGAAGATCCCCACAGTGGCTACACCTTC
TRBJ2-3 - TRBV27 - CASSSGHYSTDTQYF TGTGCCAGCAGTTCGGGACACTATAGCACAGATACGCAGTATTTT
TRBJ2-1 - TRBV5-6 - CASSFNGFRADNEQFF TGTGCCAGCAGCTTTAACGGGTTTCGTGCCGACAATGAGCAGTTCTTC
TRBJ1-1 - TRBV27 TRBD1 CASSSGQGGEQTEAFF TGTGCCAGCAGTTCCGGACAGGGGGGGGAGCAGACTGAAGCTTTCTTT
TRBJ2-1 - TRBV7-2 TRBD2 CASSFGGLAVYNEQFF TGTGCCAGCAGCTTCGGTGGACTAGCGGTATACAATGAGCAGTTCTTC
TRBJ2-3 - TRBV9 - CASSVAVRSTDTQYF TGTGCCAGCAGCGTAGCCGTCAGGAGCACAGATACGCAGTATTTT
TRBJ2-1 - TRBV4-1 - CASSQEERLPLDEQFF TGCGCCAGCAGCCAAGAAGAACGACTACCGTTGGATGAGCAGTTCTTC
TRBJ2-7 - TRBV11-2 - CASSLGLDSYYEQYF TGTGCCAGCAGCTTAGGCCTCGACAGTTACTACGAGCAGTACTTC
TRBJ1-1 - TRBV30 TRBD1 CAWSVGQEIEAFF TGTGCCTGGAGTGTGGGACAGGAGATAGAAGCTTTCTTT
TRBJ1-1 - TRBV28 - CASSTWTDSNTEAFF TGTGCCAGCAGTACCTGGACAGACTCGAACACTGAAGCTTTCTTT
TRBJ2-7 - TRBV7-9 TRBD2 CASSLGLADNYEQYF TGTGCCAGCAGCCTCGGACTAGCGGATAACTACGAGCAGTACTTC